What follows are 3 T cell receptor beta chains derived from one specimen sequenced in a study of shared clonotypes between healthy human individuals. Here immunoSEQ multiplex PCR was the method, and the copy in TCRdb shows in-frame clones only, minus some. This table holds millions of clones, 85% to 95% found once. Material: naive CD4+ T cells sorted from blood. As for subset: CD45RA+ positively selected. Receptors originate from a man aged 18 to 30 in good health.

This sequence joins TRBV5-1 and TRBJ1-4, with a weak D call TRBD1 (6 bases). The ends were cut back, 2 bases at V and 4 bases at J, with 15 bases in the middle. Germline loops: CDR1 SGHRS, CDR2 YFSETQ. The CDR3 is made up of 16 amino acids. The DNA for the CDR3 is TGCGCCAGCAGCTTAAAGGGGGGGCCTTATAATGAAAAACTGTTTTTT. It codes for CASSLKGGPYNEKLFF.

This chain joins TRBV7-2 and TRBJ2-1; 11 nucleotides match TRBD2. V was pared by 1 base and J by 10 bases, with 6 bases of the junction left unmatched. Germline V gene lookup returns CDR1 SGHTA and CDR2 FQGNSA. This CDR3 region has 15 residues. DNA of the CDR3: TGTGCCAGCAGCTTAGAACTAGCGGGAGCTGCCGAGCAGTTCTTC. Its protein product is CASSLELAGAAEQFF. The variable domain in full, completed from reference TRBV7-2 and TRBJ2-1, reads GAGVSQSPSNKVTEKGKDVELRCDPISGHTALYWYRQSLGQGLEFLIYFQGNSAPDKSGLPSDRFSAERTGGSVSTLTIQRTQQEDSAVYLCASSLELAGAAEQFFGPGTRLTVL.

This clone was seen once. V is TRBV7-9 and J is TRBJ2-1; a possible D gene is TRBD1 (6 bases). The V gene lost 5 bases and the J gene lost 7 bases, with 18 bases spanning the gap. Germline assignment: CDR1 SEHNR and CDR2 FQNEAQ (reference sequence). The CDR3 runs 15 residues. CDR3 amino acids: CASSPSRGVENEQFF. CDR3 coding DNA: TGTGCCAGCAGCCCCTCCAGGGGAGTGGAGAATGAGCAGTTCTTC.